One T cell receptor (beta chain) is described in this entry. Antigen specificity is unknown. These data originate in a study of Ad26.COV2.S vaccination and SARS-CoV-2 variants. Overall study: The COV1001 Ad26.COV2.S trial arm included the donor.

V lost 0 bases, J lost 7 bases, and 8 bases lay in between. CDR1 and CDR2 (germline): SGDLS, YYNGEE. This CDR3 comprises 13 residues. The table came from immunoSEQ multiplex PCR; TCRdb's copy has only in-frame clones and leaves some out. The sample yields around 400,000 clones, 83% seen once. Study-wide findings and caveats: Responses of T cells in total may have been underestimated by the TCR breadth and depth analyses. While placebo recipients had lower spike-specific TCR breadth, vaccine recipients had more.

Documented treatment: over 15 received Ad26.COV2.S at low or high dose, single or two shots; 5 received placebo; per-sample allocation not given. The study sampled participants on day 63 after the first vaccine or placebo injection. This clonotype was obtained from a person aged 18-60 years who received the Ad26.COV2.S COVID-19 vaccine or a placebo. The sequencing used peripheral blood, collected in a trial of Ad26.COV2.S vaccine versus placebo. The chain has TRBV9 and TRBJ1-5, with a possible D match to TRBD1 (5 bases). Written as DNA, the CDR3 is TGTGCCAGCAGCGTAGGGGGGGGACAGCCCCAGCATTTT. Translated, it gives CASSVGGGQPQHF.